These 6 T cell receptor beta chains came from one sample sequenced in a study of blood T cell repertoires in COVID-19. Profiling relied on immunoSEQ multiplex PCR, and the TCRdb table lists in-frame clones only, not all of them. The sample lists 150,000 or so clones, about four fifths occurring once. Input material: PBMCs or T cells enriched from blood (not recorded which). These receptor sequences come from a woman aged 45-60 years who had been exposed to COVID-19.

The rearrangement links TRBV7-2 to TRBJ1-2, with D maybe TRBD1 (5 bases). V was cut by 4 bases and J by 2 bases, with 14 bases left in between. The length of the CDR3 is 15 residues. Germline CDR1 is SGHTA and CDR2 is FQGNSA. The DNA of the CDR3 is TGTGCCAGCAGCTCCAACCAGGGCGCGAACTATGGCTACACCTTC. Its translation: CASSSNQGANYGYTF.

The chain joins TRBV20-1 to TRBJ1-1; the match to TRBD1 covers 8 bases. Germline assignment: CDR1 DFQATT and CDR2 SNEGSKA (reference sequence). J was trimmed by 1 base and V by 6 bases; bases with no gene match: 7. CDR3 length equals 14 residues. Written as DNA, the CDR3 is TGCAGTGCAAGTCCCGGGACAGGGAACACTGAAGCTTTCTTT. It is translated as CSASPGTGNTEAFF.

The rearrangement uses TRBV18 and TRBJ2-2; 11 nucleotides match TRBD1. Unmatched junction bases numbered 13, after V lost 3 bases and J lost 7 bases. CDR3 length equals 18 residues. CDR1 and CDR2 (germline): KGHSH, LQKENI. In DNA, the CDR3 is TGTGCCAGCTCACCCCAGTCCGGGACAGGGGGTCTCGGCGGGGAGCTGTTTTTT. Protein product: CASSPQSGTGGLGGELFF.

V usage is TRBV7-9 and J usage is TRBJ2-1; the match to TRBD1 covers 10 bases. The length of the CDR3 is 15 residues. Germline trimming cut 0 bases from V and 8 bases from J; bases unmatched to any gene: 4. Germline CDR1 and CDR2: SEHNR and FQNEAQ (reference sequence). This CDR3 is CASSLAGQGTHEQFF. In DNA, the CDR3 is TGTGCCAGCAGCTTAGCGGGACAGGGGACCCATGAGCAGTTCTTC.

This clone was seen just once. This chain joins TRBV7-3 and TRBJ2-5; possible D gene TRBD2, 5 bases. Germline CDR1 SGHTA, CDR2 FQGTGA. CDR3 length equals 13 residues. Trimming stripped 5 bases from V and 4 bases from J, with 11 bases between. The CDR3 loop is CASSPTRGETQYF. Written as DNA, the CDR3 is TGTGCCAGCAGCCCGACCCGGGGAGAGACCCAGTACTTC.

The rearrangement links TRBV24-1 to TRBJ1-3; a weak D match, TRBD1 (5 bases). Germline loops: CDR1 KGHDR, CDR2 SFDVKD. V lost 3 bases and J 0 bases, leaving 5 bases between the germline ends. This CDR3 spans 14 amino acids. CDR3 sequence (DNA): TGTGCCACCAGTGATGACAGCTCTGGAAACACCATATATTTT. The encoded protein is CATSDDSSGNTIYF.